The entry below gives a single T cell receptor (beta chain) sequence along with its context. Its antigen is as yet unknown. The PCR used 60 Vbeta and 13 Jbeta primers. The table came from immunoSEQ multiplex PCR; TCRdb's copy has only in-frame clones and leaves some out. The profile shows approximately 150,000 clones, more than 60% of them singletons. V was clipped by 5 bases and J by 1 base; unmatched bases: 0. The CDR3 is 13 residues long. Germline CDR1 MNHEY, CDR2 SMNVEV (reference sequence). The data are from a study of cytomegalovirus exposure and HLA in healthy donors. Across the whole study: Earlier findings included nearly 120 million unique TCR beta sequences obtained from 180 million or so T cells. Regarding the study as a whole: An assumption of roughly uniform sequencing depth across donors underlay the presence/absence analyses. At a 0.05 false discovery rate, a later analysis found about 17,000 TCR beta sequences to be associated with HLA alleles.

The specimen was PBMCs. This sequence was found in a man between 18 and 35 years old in good health and CMV-seropositive. V gene TRBV27 combines with J gene TRBJ1-1; the match to TRBD1 covers 8 bases. The CDR3 DNA reads TGTGCCAGCAGTGACAGGGGGAACACTGAAGCTTTCTTT. Amino acids: CASSDRGNTEAFF.